This TCR beta chain derives from a study of blood T cell repertoires in COVID-19 (dated by TCRdb to the early 2020s). About the investigation overall: Samples covering the acute and convalescent phases of COVID-19 were provided by collaborators in the United States, Italy and Spain. Subjects who had been exposed to COVID-19, were actively infected with it, or had recovered from it provided the deeply sampled blood TCRbeta repertoires that made up the dataset. Nearly every sample came with metadata listing a de-identified subject ID, COVID-19 status, age in years and sex. HLA class I and class II types, where available, came from metadata supplied by the sample provider rather than from assay-based typing. The prospective study material was composed of cDNA or gDNA derived from T cells, B-cell-depleted T cells, or PBMCs. The repertoires were made available in a free public database intended to serve as a resource for research on the immune response to SARS-CoV-2. The samples were drawn from two sources: the first 160 participants of the ongoing ImmuneRACE study, and 950 to 1,500 subjects contributed by 6 global collaborators.

TCRbeta CDR3 regions were amplified from genomic DNA by means of the immunoSEQ Assay, a bias-controlled multiplex PCR. The authors' pipeline ran thus. The number of nucleated cells in each sample was estimated from the amplification of reference gene primers within the assay. Sequence reads were collapsed and filtered to measure the absolute abundance of every unique TCRbeta CDR3 rearrangement. Productive Simpson clonality was computed per sample as the square root of Simpson's diversity index over productive rearrangements. TCRdb re-hosts the immuneACCESS table, in-frame sequences only. Its copies lack some clones; in the studies checked, an unresolved V gene accounts for under half of them, and the cause for the rest is not known. Clone size and V and J calls were adopted from that table, with D and trimming inferred from the DNA. This sample is represented by around 100,000 clones; over 80% of them were singletons. The leading ten clones occupy under 0.85% of the sample.

The collaborating institutions used their own protocols to collect whole blood in K2EDTA tubes. Collaborator samples were shipped for TCRbeta analysis as frozen whole blood, isolated PBMCs, or DNA extracted from either sample type. Overall study outcomes, separate from this receptor: The amount of clinical and demographic metadata varied by source and participant and was provided uncurated.

Comments on this clone: The specificity of this receptor is unknown. No base quality values were provided; no much bigger clone lies one nucleotide off.

CDR1 and CDR2, per the germline V gene, are KGHDR and SFDVKD. V loses 5 bases of germline sequence and J loses 2 bases, and the interval between the two ends is 14 bases. The CDR3 runs 15 amino acids, cysteine and phenylalanine included. The entry retains the CDR3 DNA only, 45 bases that are in frame from base 1. This TCR derives from a woman in her 70s with acute or convalescent COVID-19. The receptor chain draws on TRBV24-1 and TRBJ2-5; the best D guess is TRBD1, with 5 bases matching. Specimen: peripheral blood. The DNA is TGTGCCACCAGTGCCTCTTTAGACAGTCAAGAGACCCAGTACTTC. This gives the protein CATSASLDSQETQYF.